The entry below describes one T cell receptor (beta chain). The assay was immunoSEQ multiplex PCR, and TCRdb's table has in-frame clones only and misses some. Of about 210,000 clones in the sample, about 89% are singletons; the top ten hold about 4.8%. These data are taken from a study of blood T cell repertoires in COVID-19. Source material: peripheral blood. The receptor's source is a woman in her 40s with acute or convalescent COVID-19.

Here the CDR3 reads CASSQGTGEGNEQFF. The CDR3 bases are TGTGCCAGCAGTCAGGGGACAGGGGAGGGAAATGAGCAGTTCTTC. The chain carries TRBV6-2 or TRBV6-3 and TRBJ2-1, with TRBD1 matching over 10 bases. Germline loops: CDR1 MNHEY, CDR2 SVGEGT. This CDR3 spans 15 amino acids. V shed 5 bases and J 7 bases; nucleotides not matched to a gene: 8.